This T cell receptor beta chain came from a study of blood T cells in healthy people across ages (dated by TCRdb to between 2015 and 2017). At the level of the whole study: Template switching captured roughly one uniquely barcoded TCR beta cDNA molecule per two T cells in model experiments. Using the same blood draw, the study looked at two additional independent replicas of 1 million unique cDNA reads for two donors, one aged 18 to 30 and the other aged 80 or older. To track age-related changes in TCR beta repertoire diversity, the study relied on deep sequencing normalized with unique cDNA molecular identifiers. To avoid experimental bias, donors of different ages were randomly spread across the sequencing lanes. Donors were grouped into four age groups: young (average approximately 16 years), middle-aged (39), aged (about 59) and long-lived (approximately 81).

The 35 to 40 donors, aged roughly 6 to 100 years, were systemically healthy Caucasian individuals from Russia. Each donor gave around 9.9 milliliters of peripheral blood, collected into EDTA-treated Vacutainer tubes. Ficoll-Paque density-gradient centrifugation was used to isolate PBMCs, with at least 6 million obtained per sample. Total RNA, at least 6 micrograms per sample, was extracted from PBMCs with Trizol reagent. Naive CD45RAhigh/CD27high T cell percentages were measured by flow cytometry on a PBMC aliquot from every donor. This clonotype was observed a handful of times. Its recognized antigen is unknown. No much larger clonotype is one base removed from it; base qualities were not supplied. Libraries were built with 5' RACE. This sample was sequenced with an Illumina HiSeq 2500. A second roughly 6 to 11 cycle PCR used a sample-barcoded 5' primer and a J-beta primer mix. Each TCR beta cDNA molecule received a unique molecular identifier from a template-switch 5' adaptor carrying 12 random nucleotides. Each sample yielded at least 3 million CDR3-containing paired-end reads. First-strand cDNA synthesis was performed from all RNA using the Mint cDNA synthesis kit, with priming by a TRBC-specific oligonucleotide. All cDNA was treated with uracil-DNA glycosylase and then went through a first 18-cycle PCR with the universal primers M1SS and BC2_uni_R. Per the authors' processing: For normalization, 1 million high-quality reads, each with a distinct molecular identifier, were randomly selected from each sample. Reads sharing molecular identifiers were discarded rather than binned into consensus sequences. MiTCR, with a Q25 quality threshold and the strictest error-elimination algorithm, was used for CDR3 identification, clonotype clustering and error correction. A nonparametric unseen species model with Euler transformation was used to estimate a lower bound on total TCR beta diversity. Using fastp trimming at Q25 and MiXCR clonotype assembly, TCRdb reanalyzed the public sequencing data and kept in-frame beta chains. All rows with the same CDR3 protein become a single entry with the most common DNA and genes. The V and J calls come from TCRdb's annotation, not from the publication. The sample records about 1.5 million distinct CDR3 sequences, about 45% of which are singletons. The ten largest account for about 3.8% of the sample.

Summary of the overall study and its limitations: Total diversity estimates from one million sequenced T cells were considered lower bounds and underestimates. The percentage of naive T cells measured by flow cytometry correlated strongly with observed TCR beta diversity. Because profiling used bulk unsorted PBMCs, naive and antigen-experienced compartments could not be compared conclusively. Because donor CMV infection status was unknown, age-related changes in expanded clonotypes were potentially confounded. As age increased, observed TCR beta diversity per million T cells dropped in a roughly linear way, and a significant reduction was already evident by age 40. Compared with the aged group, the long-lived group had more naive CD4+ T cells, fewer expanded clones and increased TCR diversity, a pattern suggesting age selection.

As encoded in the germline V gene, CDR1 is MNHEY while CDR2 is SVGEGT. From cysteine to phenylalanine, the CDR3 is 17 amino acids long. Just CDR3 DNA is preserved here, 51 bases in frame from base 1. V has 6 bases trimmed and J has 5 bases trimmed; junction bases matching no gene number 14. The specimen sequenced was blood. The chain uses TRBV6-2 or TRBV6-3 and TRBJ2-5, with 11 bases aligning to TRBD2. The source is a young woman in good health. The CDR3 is CASRPPLAGGTMETQYF. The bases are TGTGCCAGCAGGCCCCCCCTAGCGGGGGGAACGATGGAGACCCAGTACTTC.